A selection of T cell receptor beta chains follows, all from one sample in a study of cytomegalovirus exposure and HLA in healthy donors. Sequencing was performed with immunoSEQ multiplex PCR; in TCRdb, only in-frame clones are kept and a portion is missing. The sample has 85,000 to 130,000 clones; about 71% are singletons. Sequencing was carried out using PBMCs. Receptor source: a boy aged 10-17 years in good health and CMV-seronegative. CDR3s include the opening cysteine and the closing phenylalanine or tryptophan.

j_call v_call cdr3_aa
TRBJ2-5 TRBV19 CASSSSGSVETQYF
TRBJ2-5 TRBV11-3 CASSLDSRGQETQYF
TRBJ2-1 TRBV7-3 CASSFSSSYNEQFF
TRBJ2-5 TRBV15 CATSPTGRETQYF
TRBJ1-4 TRBV6-6 CASNRGFNEKLFF
TRBJ1-2 TRBV29-1 CSVGTGLGYGYTF
TRBJ1-1 TRBV5-4 CASSGETGQNTEAFF
TRBJ2-7 TRBV11-3 CASSSGKGKRYEQYF
TRBJ2-1 TRBV7-2 CASSTGQWEKGSYNEQFF
TRBJ1-1 TRBV13 CASSLSLQGGNTEAFF
TRBJ2-1 TRBV19 CASIPRRGQGSYNEQFF
TRBJ2-1 TRBV5-1 CASSLRIPGNNEQFF
TRBJ2-7 TRBV5-1 CASSPDGGAYEQYF
TRBJ2-1 TRBV7-3 CASSLTGLAGGEQFF
TRBJ1-1 TRBV4-1 CASSQPRSEAFF
TRBJ2-7 TRBV6-5 CASTNSGETYEQYF
TRBJ1-2 TRBV6-5 CASSSTQGTAYGYTF
TRBJ1-1 TRBV4-3 CASSQKDRVTEAFF
TRBJ2-1 TRBV6-4 CASSGLAGAYNEQFF
TRBJ1-1 TRBV29-1 CSVGTLMNTEAFF
TRBJ2-5 TRBV7-2 CASSLGAGSETQYF
TRBJ1-5 TRBV7-2 CASSQQGQPQHF
TRBJ2-7 TRBV5-1 CASSLEGQGQYF
TRBJ2-7 TRBV19 CASSPYSSGHEQYF
TRBJ2-1 TRBV5-4 CASSPLASVGVDEQFF
TRBJ2-7 TRBV6-1 CASSAYPSGSYEQYF
TRBJ1-5 TRBV30 CAWSGGRAIDQPQHF
TRBJ2-5 TRBV29-1 CSVLYSRGGLETQYF
TRBJ2-7 TRBV28 CASRHTIEQYF
TRBJ2-3 TRBV4-1 CASSTGGGPNTDTQYF
TRBJ2-1 TRBV7-3 CASSSTGLAYRHEQFF
TRBJ2-7 TRBV28 CATFPAGSSYEQYF
TRBJ1-2 TRBV6-5 CASSYSTGSDPGGYTF
TRBJ2-1 TRBV5-6 CASSPRLAAYNEQFF
TRBJ2-1 TRBV10-3 CAIMERGDRDHEQFF
TRBJ1-2 TRBV28 CASSNTGDLYGYTF
TRBJ1-1 TRBV5-1 CASSPSLAGETEAFF
TRBJ2-2 TRBV5-8 CASSSLTAELFF
TRBJ2-2 TRBV6-5 CASSRAGGTGELFF
TRBJ2-7 TRBV27 CASSSSGSANYEQYF
TRBJ2-1 TRBV6-5 CASSYVGQVDEQFF
TRBJ2-3 TRBV4-1 CASSSLGLLTDTQYF
TRBJ1-6 TRBV7-2 CASSPRVIGSPLHF
TRBJ1-1 TRBV7-8 CASSHITRGAPDTEAFF
TRBJ2-2 TRBV5-8 CASSSNRAANTGELFF
TRBJ2-5 TRBV18 CASSPPGHLAGATQETQYF
TRBJ2-7 TRBV6-5 CASSDRGYEQYF
TRBJ2-1 TRBV11-2 CASSSLSLLSGANNEQFF
TRBJ1-1 TRBV19 CASKLRPRGSNTEAFF
TRBJ2-2 TRBV9 CASSVEGRGIRSGELFF
TRBJ2-6 TRBV9 CASSVVPGLAGSGAGANVLTF
TRBJ2-2 TRBV10-3 CAISGGTSGNTGELFF
TRBJ2-3 TRBV25-1 CASSLRQGPDTQYF
TRBJ1-5 TRBV4-1 CASSPPGGNQPQHF
TRBJ2-7 TRBV28 CASSPTGPENEQYF
TRBJ1-5 TRBV30 CAWSRVVDQPQHF